The text below deals with one T cell receptor beta chain. The target antigen is unknown. The data derive from a study of T cells in localized non-small cell lung cancer. Study-wide results and caveats: Sequence data derive from only one tumor region, so heterogeneity remains possible. Longer overall survival accompanied higher blood T cell density.

Germline CDR1 reads MNHEY; CDR2 reads SMNVEV (reference sequence). The V end was cut by 3 bases, the J end by 0 bases, with 11 bases between. This CDR3 has 15 residues. Method: immunoSEQ multiplex PCR; TCRdb's copy keeps in-frame clones and lacks some. This sample carries 40,000 to 55,000 clones, around 80% of them seen once, and the ten largest clones take 3.5% to 5.5%. This receptor was obtained from a woman aged 40 to 75 with stage II lung adenocarcinoma. The chain is built from TRBV27 and TRBJ1-1; TRBD1 might be the D (6 bases). Sequenced here: PBMCs, sampled before any cancer treatment. CDR3: CASSFSGQLNTEAFF. CDR3 coding DNA: TGTGCCAGCAGTTTTTCGGGACAATTGAACACTGAAGCTTTCTTT.